The rows below give T cell receptor beta chains drawn from one sample of a study of T cells after yellow fever vaccination. TCRdb redid the calling of the 5' RACE reads with MiXCR, one entry per CDR3 protein. This table has about 550,000 distinct CDR3 sequences, less than 20% appearing once. Source: PBMCs, taken 15 days after the yellow fever booster vaccination. The receptor set was obtained from a man in his thirties or forties who received the YFV17D yellow fever vaccine. The CDR3 runs from the conserved cysteine through the conserved F or W. Each record gives: V gene, D gene, clone size, J gene, CDR3 DNA, CDR3 protein. The D gene is left open where the match is weak. Where a row states a size, it is once, few, many or the class of an expanded clone; other rows omit it.

>TRBV7-9|NA|NA|TRBJ2-1
TGTGCCAGCAGCTCCCTTAGCTCCTACAATGAGCAGTTCTTC
CASSSLSSYNEQFF
>TRBV5-4|TRBD1|few|TRBJ2-5
TGTGCCAGCAGCCGAGGGACAGACCAAGAGACCCAGTACTTC
CASSRGTDQETQYF
>TRBV12-3/TRBV12-4|NA|NA|TRBJ1-4
TGTGCCAGCAGTGCGGGCCGAACGGGGGGAAAACTGTTTTTT
CASSAGRTGGKLFF
>TRBV7-6|NA|NA|TRBJ2-3
TGTGCCAGCAGCTTAATCCCCACCCGGGGGGCTGGGTTCACAGATACGCAGTATTTT
CASSLIPTRGAGFTDTQYF
>TRBV4-3|NA|NA|TRBJ2-1
TGCGCCAGCAGCCGAATAGCTGGGAGTTACAATGAGCAGTTCTTC
CASSRIAGSYNEQFF
>TRBV27|NA|NA|TRBJ1-4
TGTGCCAGCAGGTTTTCAGGGGAGGGGGAAAAACTGTTTTTT
CASRFSGEGEKLFF
>TRBV6-1|NA|NA|TRBJ2-7
TGTGCCAGCACCTCAAAGGCGGTAAGGTACGAGCAGTACTTC
CASTSKAVRYEQYF
>TRBV5-1|NA|few|TRBJ2-1
TGCGCCAGCAGCTTGGGACCGCAGCAATACAATGAGCAGTTCTTC
CASSLGPQQYNEQFF
>TRBV7-9|NA|few|TRBJ2-2
TGTGCCAGCAGCTTAGTAGGGATCCACACCGGGGAGCTGTTTTTT
CASSLVGIHTGELFF
>TRBV5-1|NA|NA|TRBJ2-7
TGCGCCAGCCACCAGGGGCGGAAGCAGTACTTC
CASHQGRKQYF
>TRBV7-9|NA|few|TRBJ2-1
TGTGCCAGCAGCTTAGACATGTGGGGGAGTCAGTTCTTC
CASSLDMWGSQFF
>TRBV20-1|TRBD1|NA|TRBJ1-2
TGCAGTGCAGACAGGGGGCTCTTAAAGGGCTACACCTTC
CSADRGLLKGYTF
>TRBV18|NA|NA|TRBJ2-3
TGTGCCAGCTCACCAGTCGCGGGTCGGGATACGCAGTATTTT
CASSPVAGRDTQYF
>TRBV20-1|NA|NA|TRBJ2-1
TGCAGTGCTATGCGGTTCCCCTCCTACAATGAGCAGTTCTTC
CSAMRFPSYNEQFF
>TRBV27|TRBD1|few|TRBJ1-5
TGTGCCAGCAGTTTCGGGACAGGGATCAATCAGCCCCAGCATTTT
CASSFGTGINQPQHF
>TRBV27|NA|few|TRBJ2-1
TGTGCCAGCTTAAACATGGGGAGGTGGTATGAGCAGTTCTTC
CASLNMGRWYEQFF
>TRBV12-3/TRBV12-4|TRBD1|NA|TRBJ2-7
TGTGCCAGCAGACCCGACAGGGGCGCTAACTACGAGCAGTACTTC
CASRPDRGANYEQYF
>TRBV29-1|NA|NA|TRBJ2-1
TGCAGCGTTGGCGGGGGCCCCACCCGGGCCTACAATGAGCAGTTCTTC
CSVGGGPTRAYNEQFF
>TRBV7-3|NA|NA|TRBJ2-1
TGTGCCAGCAGCTTATCCCCACTGGAGGTCTACAATGAGCAGTTCTTC
CASSLSPLEVYNEQFF
>TRBV7-2|NA|NA|TRBJ1-1
TGTGCCAGCAGCTCACCTACAAGGGGAACTGAAGCTTTCTTT
CASSSPTRGTEAFF
>TRBV20-1|TRBD2|few|TRBJ2-5
TGCAGTGCTAGAGCGTTGGGGGGAGGGGAGACCCAGTACTTC
CSARALGGGETQYF
>TRBV11-2|NA|NA|TRBJ2-1
TGTGCCAGCAGACCCCCAGGGAGCAATGAGCAGTTCTTC
CASRPPGSNEQFF
>TRBV5-1|NA|few|TRBJ2-3
TGCGCCAGCAGCTTGGTATCGGGAGTGGACACAGATACGCAGTATTTT
CASSLVSGVDTDTQYF
>TRBV7-9|TRBD1|few|TRBJ1-2
TGTGCCAGCAGCTCGACAAACCGACAGGGAGGAGTTGGCTACACCTTC
CASSSTNRQGGVGYTF
>TRBV20-1|TRBD1|NA|TRBJ1-1
TGCAGTGCTAGTACAGGGGCAAACACTGAAGCTTTCTTT
CSASTGANTEAFF
>TRBV23-1|NA|few|TRBJ2-4
TGCGCCAGCAGTCAATCCACCCTAGCCAAAAACATTCAGTACTTC
CASSQSTLAKNIQYF
>TRBV6-1|TRBD1|NA|TRBJ1-4
TGTGCCAGCAGTCGACAGGGGGAGGATGAAAAACTGTTTTTT
CASSRQGEDEKLFF
>TRBV21-1|NA|NA|TRBJ2-1
TGTGCCAGCAGCAAAGCCGCCCCCTACAATGAGCAGTTCTTC
CASSKAAPYNEQFF
>TRBV7-3|NA|NA|TRBJ1-1
TGTGCCAGCAGCTTAAACTCCGCGAACACTGAAGCTTTCTTT
CASSLNSANTEAFF
>TRBV28|TRBD1|NA|TRBJ2-1
TGTGCCAGCATTTTACCGGACAGGGTGGTCGAGCAGTTCTTC
CASILPDRVVEQFF
>TRBV18|TRBD2|NA|TRBJ2-3
TGTGCCAGCTCACGAGGGACTAGCGGGAGTTCAGATACGCAGTATTTT
CASSRGTSGSSDTQYF
>TRBV20-1|NA|few|TRBJ2-7
TGCAGTGGAGCGGACTCCTACGAGCAGTACTTC
CSGADSYEQYF
>TRBV16|TRBD2|few|TRBJ2-7
TGTGCCAGCAGCCAACCCCGGGGACTAGCGAGCTCCTACGAGCAGTACTTC
CASSQPRGLASSYEQYF
>TRBV20-1|TRBD1|NA|TRBJ2-2
TGCAGTGCTAGAACAGGGGATCTCGCCGGGGAGCTGTTTTTT
CSARTGDLAGELFF
>TRBV7-2|TRBD1|few|TRBJ2-7
TGTGCCAGCAAACTAACATGGGACAGCTACGAGCAGTACTTC
CASKLTWDSYEQYF
>TRBV10-3|TRBD2|few|TRBJ2-2
TGTGCCATCAGTGCCAGTCTCGGGGGGACCGGGGAGCTGTTTTTT
CAISASLGGTGELFF
>TRBV5-1|TRBD2|NA|TRBJ2-5
TGCGCCAGCAGCTTCCTACCGCTAGCGGAAGAGACCCAGTACTTC
CASSFLPLAEETQYF
>TRBV6-1|TRBD2|NA|TRBJ2-2
TGTGCCAGCAGTAGATCGGGACTAGAAGTCACCGGGGAGCTGTTTTTT
CASSRSGLEVTGELFF
>TRBV27|TRBD1|many|TRBJ2-1
TGTGCCAGCAGTTACAGGGGGCGACTGCCTGAGCAGTTCTTC
CASSYRGRLPEQFF
>TRBV6-5|TRBD1|NA|TRBJ2-2
TGTGCCAGCAGCCGCGGGACAGGGTCCACCGGGGAGCTGTTTTTT
CASSRGTGSTGELFF
>TRBV4-3|NA|NA|TRBJ2-7
TGCGCCAGCAGCCAGGATCGGACAGCGCCCTACGAGCAGTACTTC
CASSQDRTAPYEQYF